This T cell receptor (beta chain) was documented in a study of OX40 agonist ivuxolimab in advanced cancers. On the study more broadly: The patients received agonistic anti-OX40 (CD134) antibody ivuxolimab.

The CDR3 runs to 14 residues. V lost 4 bases, J lost 1 base, and 12 bases lay in between. Looked up from germline, CDR1 is SGHNT and CDR2 is YYREEE (reference sequence). Worth noting for this clone: Its antigen is not known.

Here immunoSEQ multiplex PCR was the method, and the copy in TCRdb shows in-frame clones only, minus some. The sample shows 84,000 or so clones, roughly 88% of them seen only once. General study points: CD4+ and CD8+ T cells in blood underwent clonal expansion by week 6 at 0.1 to 3.0 mg/kg.

The sequence derives from an adult with an advanced solid tumor such as melanoma, head and neck, liver or kidney cancer. The sample in question was CD4+ or CD8+ T cells sorted from blood, obtained in a trial of the OX40 agonist ivuxolimab. The V call is TRBV5-4, the J call TRBJ2-7; a possible D gene is TRBD2 (5 bases). CDR3 sequence (DNA): TGTGCCAGCAGCGTGGGGAGTCAATCCTACGAGCAGTACTTC. Its translation is CASSVGSQSYEQYF.